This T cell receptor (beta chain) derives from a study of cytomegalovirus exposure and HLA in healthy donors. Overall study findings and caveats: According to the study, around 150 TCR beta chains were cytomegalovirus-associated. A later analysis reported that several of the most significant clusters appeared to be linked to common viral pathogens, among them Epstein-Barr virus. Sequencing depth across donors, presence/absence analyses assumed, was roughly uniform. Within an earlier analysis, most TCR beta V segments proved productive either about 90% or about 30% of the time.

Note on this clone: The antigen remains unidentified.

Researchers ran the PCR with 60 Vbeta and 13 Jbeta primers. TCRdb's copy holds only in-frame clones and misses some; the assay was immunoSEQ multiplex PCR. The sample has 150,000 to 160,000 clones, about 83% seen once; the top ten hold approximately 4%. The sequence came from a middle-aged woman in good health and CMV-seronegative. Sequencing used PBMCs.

As DNA, the CDR3 is TGTGCCAGCAGCCCCCTGACAGGGGGCACAGATACGCAGTATTTT. The encoded protein is CASSPLTGGTDTQYF. V and J are TRBV7-9 and TRBJ2-3, with 8 nucleotides matching TRBD1. This CDR3 comprises 15 residues. V was pared by 5 bases and J by 1 base, with 5 bases of the junction left unmatched. The germline V gene has CDR1 SEHNR and CDR2 FQNEAQ (reference sequence).